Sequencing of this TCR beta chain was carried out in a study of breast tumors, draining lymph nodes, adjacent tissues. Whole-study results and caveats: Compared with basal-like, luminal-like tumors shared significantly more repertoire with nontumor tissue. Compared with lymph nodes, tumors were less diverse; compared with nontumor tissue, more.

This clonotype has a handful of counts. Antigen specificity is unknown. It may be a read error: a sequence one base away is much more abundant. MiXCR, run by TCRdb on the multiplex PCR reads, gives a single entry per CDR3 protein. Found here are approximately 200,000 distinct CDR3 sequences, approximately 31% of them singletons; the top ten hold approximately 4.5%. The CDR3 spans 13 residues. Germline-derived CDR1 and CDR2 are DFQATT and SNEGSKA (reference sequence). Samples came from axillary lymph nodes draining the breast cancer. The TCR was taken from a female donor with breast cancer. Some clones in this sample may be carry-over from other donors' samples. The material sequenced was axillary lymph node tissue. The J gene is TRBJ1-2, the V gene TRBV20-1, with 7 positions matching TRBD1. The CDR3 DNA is TGCAGTGCTCATACAGGGGTACGGTATGCCTACACCTTC. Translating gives CSAHTGVRYAYTF.